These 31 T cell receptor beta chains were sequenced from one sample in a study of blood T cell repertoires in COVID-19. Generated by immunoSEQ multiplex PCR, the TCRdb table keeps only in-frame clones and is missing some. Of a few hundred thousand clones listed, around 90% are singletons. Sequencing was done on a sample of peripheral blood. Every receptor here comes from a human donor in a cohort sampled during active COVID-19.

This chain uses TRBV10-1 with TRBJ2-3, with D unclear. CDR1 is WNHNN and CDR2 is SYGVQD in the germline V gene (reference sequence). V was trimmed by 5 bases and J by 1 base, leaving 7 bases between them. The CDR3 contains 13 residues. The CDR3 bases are TGCGCCAGCAGTTCCCTTCGCACAGATACGCAGTATTTT. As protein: CASSSLRTDTQYF.

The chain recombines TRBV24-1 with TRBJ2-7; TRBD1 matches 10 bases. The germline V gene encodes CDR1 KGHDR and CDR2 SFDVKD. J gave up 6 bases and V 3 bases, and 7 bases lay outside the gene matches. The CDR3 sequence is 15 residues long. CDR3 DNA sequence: TGTGCCACCAGTGATGGGGGACAGGGGACTGGCGAGCAGTACTTC. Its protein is CATSDGGQGTGEQYF.

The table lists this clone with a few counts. The CDR3 DNA is TGTGCCAGCAGCTTAGCGGGAGCTAACTACAATGAGCAGTTCTTC. As protein: CASSLAGANYNEQFF. This chain connects TRBV3-1 (or the pseudogene TRBV3-2) to TRBJ2-1, with 9 bases aligning to TRBD2. V trimming: 5 bases; J trimming: 3 bases; junction bases outside the gene matches: 5. The CDR3 covers 15 residues. Germline values: CDR1 LGHDT, CDR2 YNNKEL (reference sequence).

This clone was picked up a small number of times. The CDR3 DNA is TGTGCCTGGAGTTGGGGGTTGGAGCGGGGGACCCAGTACTTC. Protein product: CAWSWGLERGTQYF. The chain links TRBV30 to TRBJ2-5; TRBD2 matches at 7 bases. J was trimmed by 7 bases and V by 2 bases; bases with no gene match: 10. CDR3 length: 14 residues. Germline CDR1 is GTSNPN and CDR2 is SVGIG (reference sequence).

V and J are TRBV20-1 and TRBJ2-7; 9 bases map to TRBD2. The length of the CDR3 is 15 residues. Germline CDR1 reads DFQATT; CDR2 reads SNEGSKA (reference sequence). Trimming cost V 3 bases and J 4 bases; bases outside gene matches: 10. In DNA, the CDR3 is TGCAGTGCTAGTCTGTGGGCGGGGGGGCCATACGAGCAGTACTTC. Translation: CSASLWAGGPYEQYF.

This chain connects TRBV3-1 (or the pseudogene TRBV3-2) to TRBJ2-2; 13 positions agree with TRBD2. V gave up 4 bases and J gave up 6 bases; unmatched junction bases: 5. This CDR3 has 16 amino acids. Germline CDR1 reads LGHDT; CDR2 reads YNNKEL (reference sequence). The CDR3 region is CASSPRTSGGSGELFF. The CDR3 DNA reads TGTGCCAGCAGCCCCAGGACTAGCGGGGGTTCCGGGGAGCTGTTTTTT.

CDR3 in DNA: TGTGCCAGCAGTCAGGGGAACACCAGAAACACCATATATTTT. It specifies CASSQGNTRNTIYF. J is TRBJ1-3 and V is TRBV6-5, with TRBD1 as a possible D gene (6 bases). This CDR3 is 14 amino acids long. The V end was cut by 5 bases, the J end by 5 bases, with 13 bases between. Per the germline V gene, CDR1 is MNHEY and CDR2 is SVGAGI.

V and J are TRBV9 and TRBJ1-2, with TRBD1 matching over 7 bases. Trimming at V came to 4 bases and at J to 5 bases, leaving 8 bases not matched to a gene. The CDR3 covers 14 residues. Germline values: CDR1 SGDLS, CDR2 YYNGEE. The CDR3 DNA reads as TGTGCCAGCAGCCCCGGACAGGAAACTTATGGCTACACCTTC. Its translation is CASSPGQETYGYTF.

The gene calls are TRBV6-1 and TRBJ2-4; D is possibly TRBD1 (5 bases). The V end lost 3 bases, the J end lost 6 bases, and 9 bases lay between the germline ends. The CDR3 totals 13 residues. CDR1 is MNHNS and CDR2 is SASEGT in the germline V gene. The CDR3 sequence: CASSENRPNIQYF. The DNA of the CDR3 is TGTGCCAGCAGTGAGAACAGGCCAAACATTCAGTACTTC.

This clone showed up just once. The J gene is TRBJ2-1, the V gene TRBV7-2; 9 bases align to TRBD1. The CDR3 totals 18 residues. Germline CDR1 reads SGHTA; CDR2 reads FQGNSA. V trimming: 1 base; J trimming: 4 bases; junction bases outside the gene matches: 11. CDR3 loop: CASSLVLRGQGPYNEQFF. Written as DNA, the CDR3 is TGTGCCAGCAGCTTAGTGCTCCGGGGACAGGGACCTTACAATGAGCAGTTCTTC.

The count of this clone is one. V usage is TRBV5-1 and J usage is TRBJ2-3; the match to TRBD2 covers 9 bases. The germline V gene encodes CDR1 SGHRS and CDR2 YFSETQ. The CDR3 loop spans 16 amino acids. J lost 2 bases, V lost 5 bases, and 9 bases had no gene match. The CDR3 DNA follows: TGCGCCAGCAGTATAGGACTAGCGACCTCCACAGATACGCAGTATTTT. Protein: CASSIGLATSTDTQYF.

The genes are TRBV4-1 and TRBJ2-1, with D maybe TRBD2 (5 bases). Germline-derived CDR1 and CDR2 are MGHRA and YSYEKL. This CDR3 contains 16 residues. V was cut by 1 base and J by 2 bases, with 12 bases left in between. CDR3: CASSQARAGAYNEQFF. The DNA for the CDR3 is TGCGCCAGCAGCCAAGCCCGGGCCGGGGCCTACAATGAGCAGTTCTTC.

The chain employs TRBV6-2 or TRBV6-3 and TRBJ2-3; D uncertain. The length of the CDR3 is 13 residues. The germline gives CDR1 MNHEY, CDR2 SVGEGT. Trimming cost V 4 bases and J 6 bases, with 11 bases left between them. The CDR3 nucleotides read TGTGCCAGCAGTTCCACGTTGAGCGATACGCAGTATTTT. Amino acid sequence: CASSSTLSDTQYF.

This chain's CDR3 is CASRNIRDRGTYEQYF. The CDR3 nucleotides read TGTGCCAGCAGGAACATCCGGGACAGGGGAACCTACGAGCAGTACTTC. The chain recombines TRBV2 with TRBJ2-7, with 10 bases that match TRBD1. Germline-derived CDR1 and CDR2 are SNHLY and FYNNEI. This CDR3 is 16 amino acids long. J was trimmed by 2 bases and V by 6 bases; bases with no gene match: 10.

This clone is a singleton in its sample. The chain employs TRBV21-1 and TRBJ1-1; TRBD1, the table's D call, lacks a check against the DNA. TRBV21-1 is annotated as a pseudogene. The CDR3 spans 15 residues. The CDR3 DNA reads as TGTGCCAGCAGCATAACTACAGGGGGCGACACTGAAGCTTTCTTT. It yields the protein CASSITTGGDTEAFF.

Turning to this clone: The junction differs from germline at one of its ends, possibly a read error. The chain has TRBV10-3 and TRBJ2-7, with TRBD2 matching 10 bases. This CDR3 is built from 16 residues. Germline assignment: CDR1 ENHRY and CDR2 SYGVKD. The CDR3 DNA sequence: TGTGCCATCAGTGAGTCATACGGAACTAGCGGGGTCCATCGGGGTTTC. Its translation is CAISESYGTSGVHRGF.

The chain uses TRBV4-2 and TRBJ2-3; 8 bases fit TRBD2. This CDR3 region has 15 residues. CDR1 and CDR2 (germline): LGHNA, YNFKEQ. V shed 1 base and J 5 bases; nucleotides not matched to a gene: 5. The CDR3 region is CASSQGNSGGDTQYF. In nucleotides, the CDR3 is TGTGCCAGCAGCCAAGGGAACAGCGGGGGAGATACGCAGTATTTT.

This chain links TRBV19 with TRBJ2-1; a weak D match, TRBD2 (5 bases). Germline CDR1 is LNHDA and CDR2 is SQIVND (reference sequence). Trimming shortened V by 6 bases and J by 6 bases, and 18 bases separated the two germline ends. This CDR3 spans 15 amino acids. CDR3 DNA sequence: TGTGCCAGTAGCTACTCCGGTACTAGATCCAATGAGCAGTTCTTC. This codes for CASSYSGTRSNEQFF.

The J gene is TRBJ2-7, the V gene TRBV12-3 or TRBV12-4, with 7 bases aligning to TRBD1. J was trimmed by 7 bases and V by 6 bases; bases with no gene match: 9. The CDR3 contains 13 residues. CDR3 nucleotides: TGTGCCAGCAGCCCCCAGGGGGTGGGGGAGCAGTACTTC. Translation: CASSPQGVGEQYF.

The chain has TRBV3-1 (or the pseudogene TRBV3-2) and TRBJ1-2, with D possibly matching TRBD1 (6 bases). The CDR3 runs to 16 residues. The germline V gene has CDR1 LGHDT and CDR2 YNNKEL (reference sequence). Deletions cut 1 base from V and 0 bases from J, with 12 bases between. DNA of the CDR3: TGTGCCAGCAGCCAAGTGAGCGGGGGGCCTAACTATGGCTACACCTTC. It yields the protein CASSQVSGGPNYGYTF.

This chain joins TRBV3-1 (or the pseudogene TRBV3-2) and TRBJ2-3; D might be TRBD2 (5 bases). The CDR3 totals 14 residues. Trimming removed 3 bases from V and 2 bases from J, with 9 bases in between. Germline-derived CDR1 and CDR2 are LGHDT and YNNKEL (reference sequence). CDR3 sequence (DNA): TGTGCCAGCAGCCACGGACTCTCCACAGATACGCAGTATTTT. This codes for CASSHGLSTDTQYF.

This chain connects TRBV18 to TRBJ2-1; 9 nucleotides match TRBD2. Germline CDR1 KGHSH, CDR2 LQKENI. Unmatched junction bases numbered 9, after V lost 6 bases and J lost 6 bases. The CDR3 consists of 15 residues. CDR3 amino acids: CASSPSGGQTNEQFF. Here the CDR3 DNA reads TGTGCCAGCTCTCCGAGCGGGGGGCAGACCAATGAGCAGTTCTTC.

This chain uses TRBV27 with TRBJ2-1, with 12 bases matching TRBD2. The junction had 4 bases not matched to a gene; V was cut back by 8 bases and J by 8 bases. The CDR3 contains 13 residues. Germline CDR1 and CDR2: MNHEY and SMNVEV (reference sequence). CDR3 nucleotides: TGTGCCAGCTGGCTAGCGGGGGGGCATGAGCAGTTCTTC. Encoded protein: CASWLAGGHEQFF.

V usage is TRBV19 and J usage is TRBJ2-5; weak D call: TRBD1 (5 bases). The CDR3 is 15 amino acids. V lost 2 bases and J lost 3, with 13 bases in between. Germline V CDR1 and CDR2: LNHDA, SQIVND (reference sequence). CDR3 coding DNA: TGTGCCAGTAGTATATTGATCGGCAGGGAAGAGACCCAGTACTTC. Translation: CASSILIGREETQYF.

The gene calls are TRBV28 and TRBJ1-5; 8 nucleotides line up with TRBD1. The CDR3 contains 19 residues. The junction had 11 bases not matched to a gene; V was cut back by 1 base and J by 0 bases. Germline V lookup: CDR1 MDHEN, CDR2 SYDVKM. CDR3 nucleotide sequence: TGTGCCAGCAGTTTATACGGACAGGGTGGGGATTATAGCAATCAGCCCCAGCATTTT. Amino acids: CASSLYGQGGDYSNQPQHF.

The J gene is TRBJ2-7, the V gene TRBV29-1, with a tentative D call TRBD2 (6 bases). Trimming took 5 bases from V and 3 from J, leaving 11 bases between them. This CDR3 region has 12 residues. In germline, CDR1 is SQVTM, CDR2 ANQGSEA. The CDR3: CSVHMGGYEQYF. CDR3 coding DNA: TGCAGCGTTCACATGGGGGGCTACGAGCAGTACTTC.

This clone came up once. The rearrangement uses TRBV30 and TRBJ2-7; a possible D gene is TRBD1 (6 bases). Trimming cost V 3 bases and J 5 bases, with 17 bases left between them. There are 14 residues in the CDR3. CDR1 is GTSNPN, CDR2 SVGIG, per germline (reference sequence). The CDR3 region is CAWSSWQGFNEQYF. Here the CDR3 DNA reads TGTGCCTGGAGCTCCTGGCAGGGGTTCAACGAGCAGTACTTC.

In nucleotides, the CDR3 is TGTGCCAGCTCACCAGGGCTACCGGGGACTAATGAAAAACTGTTTTTT. Protein: CASSPGLPGTNEKLFF. V is TRBV18 and J is TRBJ1-4, with D unresolved. The CDR3 consists of 16 residues. Germline V gives CDR1 KGHSH, CDR2 LQKENI. Trimming stripped 2 bases from V and 2 bases from J, with 12 bases between.

CDR3 sequence (DNA): TGTGCCAGCAGTGACCTCCAGGGGATAGATGGCTACACCTTC. It codes for CASSDLQGIDGYTF. V and J are TRBV25-1 and TRBJ1-2, with TRBD1 as a possible D gene (6 bases). CDR1 is MGHDK, CDR2 SYGVNS, per germline. CDR3 length: 14 residues. V was cut by 3 bases and J by 6 bases, with 14 bases left in between.

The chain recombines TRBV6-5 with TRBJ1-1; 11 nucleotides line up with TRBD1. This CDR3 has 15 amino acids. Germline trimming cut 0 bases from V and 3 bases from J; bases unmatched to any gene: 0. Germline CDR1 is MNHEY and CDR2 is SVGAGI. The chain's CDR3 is CASSYSDRGHTEAFF. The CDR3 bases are TGTGCCAGCAGTTACTCGGACAGGGGGCACACTGAAGCTTTCTTT.

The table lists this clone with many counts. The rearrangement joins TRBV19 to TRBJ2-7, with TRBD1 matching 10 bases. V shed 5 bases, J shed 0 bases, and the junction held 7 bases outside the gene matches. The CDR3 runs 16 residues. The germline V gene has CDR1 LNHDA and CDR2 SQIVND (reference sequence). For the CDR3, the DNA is TGTGCCAGTAGTTATTCCGGACAGGGGGGCTCCTACGAGCAGTACTTC. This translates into CASSYSGQGGSYEQYF.